A selection of T cell receptor beta chains follows, all from one sample in a study of cytotoxic CD8 clonotypes in ibrutinib-treated CLL. Clones were read by immunoSEQ multiplex PCR, and TCRdb kept only the in-frame ones, dropping some. The sample includes more than 200,000 clones, 70% of them seen just once. The source was PBMCs, collected after 24 months of ibrutinib treatment. The receptors were sampled from a human donor with chronic lymphocytic leukemia. Both conserved end residues are part of each CDR3. A D gene is named only where the DNA matches it firmly. Not all rows give a size; the values are once, few, many and, for expanded clones, a class.

NA	NA	TRBV6-5	TRBJ2-7	TGTGCCAGCAGTTACTCTCCGGGGCCCGAGCAGTACTTC	CASSYSPGPEQYF
TRBD1	NA	TRBV18	TRBJ1-5	TGTGCCAGCTCACCGGGACAGGTCGGTCAGCCCCAGCATTTT	CASSPGQVGQPQHF
NA	few	TRBV30	TRBJ1-1	TGTGCCGGATTACAGGGGAACACTGAAGCTTTCTTT	CAGLQGNTEAFF
TRBD1	NA	TRBV4-2	TRBJ2-7	TGTGCCAGCAGCCCGTTACCAGGGGGCTTGGGTGACGAGCAGTACTTC	CASSPLPGGLGDEQYF
NA	few	TRBV30	TRBJ2-2	TGTGCCGGATCGACCGGGGAGCTGTTTTTT	CAGSTGELFF
NA	NA	TRBV27	TRBJ2-2	TGTGCCAGCAGTTTACGCCCCGACACCGGGGAGCTGTTTTTT	CASSLRPDTGELFF
TRBD2	NA	TRBV29-1	TRBJ2-3	TGCAGCGTTGAAGGACTAGCGGGAGGTCCCTTTCCAGATACGCAGTATTTT	CSVEGLAGGPFPDTQYF
TRBD2	NA	TRBV5-1	TRBJ2-1	TGCGCCAGCAGCTTGGCCTCGCTAGCGGGAGTCAATGAGCAGTTCTTC	CASSLASLAGVNEQFF
NA	NA	TRBV28	TRBJ2-4	TGTGCCAGCAGTTTATATGCGGGCATTCAGTACTTC	CASSLYAGIQYF
NA	NA	TRBV5-4	TRBJ2-1	TGTGCCAGCAGACAGACGGTTCTCTCCTACAATGAGCAGTTCTTC	CASRQTVLSYNEQFF
NA	NA	TRBV27	TRBJ2-7	TGTGCCAGCAGTTCCACGATGAGCTCCTACGAGCAGTACTTC	CASSSTMSSYEQYF
NA	NA	TRBV7-2	TRBJ2-1	TGTGCCAGCAGCTTAGCGGGTAAGTTAATCTCCAATGAGCAGTTCTTC	CASSLAGKLISNEQFF
NA	NA	TRBV28	TRBJ2-7	TGTGCCAGCAGTTTGGCGGCTACCTACGAGCAGTACTTC	CASSLAATYEQYF
NA	few	TRBV2	TRBJ2-7	TGTGCCAGCAGTGAGAGCCTATGGGGATCCCCCTACGAGCAGTACTTC	CASSESLWGSPYEQYF
NA	NA	TRBV27	TRBJ2-7	TGTGCCAGCAGAAGTCCGTGGAGGGGTGGAGAGCAGTACTTC	CASRSPWRGGEQYF
NA	NA	TRBV28	TRBJ2-1	TGTGCCAGCAGCCCAAACTACCTTGAGCAGTTCTTC	CASSPNYLEQFF
NA	NA	TRBV7-2	TRBJ2-3	TGTGCCAGCAGCATTACTAGTACCACAGATACGCAGTATTTT	CASSITSTTDTQYF
NA	NA	TRBV9	TRBJ2-6	TGTGCCAGCAGCGTAGCTCTGGACAGTTCTCTTGGGGCCAACGTCCTGACTTTC	CASSVALDSSLGANVLTF
NA	NA	TRBV28	TRBJ2-7	TGTGCCAGCAGTTTTGGACTACTCTACGAGCAGTACTTC	CASSFGLLYEQYF
NA	NA	TRBV11-1	TRBJ2-7	TGTGCCAGCAGCACTGCAGCAATCTACGAGCAGTACTTC	CASSTAAIYEQYF
NA	NA	TRBV27	TRBJ2-7	TGTGCCAGCAGTTTAGGGGGCGCGGGCTACGAGCAGTACTTC	CASSLGGAGYEQYF
TRBD2	NA	TRBV30	TRBJ2-7	TGTGCCTGGATCATAAGGGCTAGCGGGAGGAAGAGGGGAGACGAGCAGTACTTC	CAWIIRASGRKRGDEQYF
NA	few	TRBV28	TRBJ2-1	TGTGCCAGCAGTTTAGTACGGCGGGATGAGCAGTTCTTC	CASSLVRRDEQFF
NA	NA	TRBV29-1	TRBJ2-2	TGCAGCGGGAAGGCGGGTGGGCGGACCGGGGAGCTGTTTTTT	CSGKAGGRTGELFF
TRBD2	NA	TRBV2	TRBJ2-7	TGTGCCAGCCAAAGCGGGAGGGCCTACGAGCAGTACTTC	CASQSGRAYEQYF
TRBD2	NA	TRBV28	TRBJ2-7	TGTGCCAGCAGTCCTCTAGCGGGAGGGCGGTACGAGCAGTACTTC	CASSPLAGGRYEQYF
TRBD2	NA	TRBV2	TRBJ2-1	TGTGCCAGCACCCTTTCTAGCGGAGGTAACAATGAGCAGTTCTTC	CASTLSSGGNNEQFF
NA	NA	TRBV30	TRBJ1-5	TGTGCCTGGAGTCCCGGGACACCAAGCAATCAGCCCCAGCATTTT	CAWSPGTPSNQPQHF
NA	NA	TRBV18	TRBJ1-5	TGTGCCAGCTCACCAAGAAAAGACCAGCCCCAGCATTTT	CASSPRKDQPQHF
TRBD1	NA	TRBV29-1	TRBJ1-4	TGCAGCGCTCAGGGGGGACGGGGGAATGAAAAACTGTTTTTT	CSAQGGRGNEKLFF
NA	NA	TRBV9	TRBJ2-3	TGTGCCAGCAGCGTAGGGAGGAGCGCTAGCACAGATACGCAGTATTTT	CASSVGRSASTDTQYF